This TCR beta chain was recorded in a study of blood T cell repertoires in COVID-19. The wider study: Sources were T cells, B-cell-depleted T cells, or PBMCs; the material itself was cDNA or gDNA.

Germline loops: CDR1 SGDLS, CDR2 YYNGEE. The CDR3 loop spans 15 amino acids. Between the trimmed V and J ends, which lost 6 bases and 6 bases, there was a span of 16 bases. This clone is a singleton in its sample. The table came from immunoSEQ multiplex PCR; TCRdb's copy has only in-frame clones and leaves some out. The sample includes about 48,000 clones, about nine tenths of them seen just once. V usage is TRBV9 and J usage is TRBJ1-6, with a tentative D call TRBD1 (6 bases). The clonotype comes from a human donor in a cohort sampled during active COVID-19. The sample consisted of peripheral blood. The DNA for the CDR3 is TGTGCCAGCAATCCCTCGGACAGCCTTAATTCACCCCTCCACTTT. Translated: CASNPSDSLNSPLHF.